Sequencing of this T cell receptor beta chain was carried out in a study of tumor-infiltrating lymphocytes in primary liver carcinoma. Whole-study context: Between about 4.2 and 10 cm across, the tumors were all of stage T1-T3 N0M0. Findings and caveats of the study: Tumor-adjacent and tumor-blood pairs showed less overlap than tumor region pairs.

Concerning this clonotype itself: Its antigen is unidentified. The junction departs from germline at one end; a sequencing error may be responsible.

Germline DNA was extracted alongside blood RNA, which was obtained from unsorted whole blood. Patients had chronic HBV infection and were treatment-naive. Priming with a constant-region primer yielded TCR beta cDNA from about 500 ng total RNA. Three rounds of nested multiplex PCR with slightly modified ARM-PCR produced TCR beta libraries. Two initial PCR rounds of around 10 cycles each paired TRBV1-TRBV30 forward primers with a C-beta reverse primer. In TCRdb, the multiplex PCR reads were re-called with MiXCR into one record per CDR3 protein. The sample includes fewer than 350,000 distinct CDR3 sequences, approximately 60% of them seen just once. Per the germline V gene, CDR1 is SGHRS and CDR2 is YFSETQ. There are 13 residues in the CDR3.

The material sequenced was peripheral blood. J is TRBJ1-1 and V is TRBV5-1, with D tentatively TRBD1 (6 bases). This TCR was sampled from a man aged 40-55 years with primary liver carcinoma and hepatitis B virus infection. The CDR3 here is CASSLGQNTETFF. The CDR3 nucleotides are TGCGCCAGCAGCTTAGGACAGAACACTGAAACTTTCTTT.